Sequencing of this T cell receptor (beta chain) was carried out in a study of response to subunit inactivated influenza vaccine. General study findings and limits: Authors suggested each seasonal influenza vaccination recruits few new T cells.

Points on this clonotype: Antigen: not known.

TCRdb reprocessed the RT-PCR reads via MiXCR and lists one record per CDR3 protein. The sample consists of hundreds of thousands of distinct CDR3 sequences, over 9% of them appearing once. Germline CDR1 reads SQVTM; CDR2 reads ANQGSEA. Trimming left V 8 bases short and J 0 bases short, with 15 bases between. CDR3 length: 14 residues. The sequence came from a man aged 45 to 65 who received an inactivated influenza vaccine. V usage is TRBV29-1 and J usage is TRBJ2-3; D is possibly TRBD1 (6 bases). The specimen comprised non-naive T cells sorted from PBMCs, sampled less than 15 days before vaccination. For the CDR3, the DNA is TGCAGCACCGCAAAACAGGGTAGCACAGATACGCAGTATTTT. Translation gives CSTAKQGSTDTQYF.